This T cell receptor (beta chain) was captured in a study of shared clonotypes between healthy human individuals. The length of the CDR3 is 15 residues. Trimming pared 5 bases from V and 4 bases from J, leaving 18 bases between. Germline V gives CDR1 LNHNV, CDR2 YYDKDF (reference sequence). Nashville, Tennessee was home to all donors, each a Caucasian adult. CD45RO+ cells plus CCR7-negative CD45RA+ TemRA cells formed CD8 memory. Assay: immunoSEQ multiplex PCR; the TCRdb copy retains only in-frame clones and omits some. The sample gives approximately 100,000 clones, less than 75% of which show up once; almost 25% is in the top ten.

This TCR came from a woman in her thirties in good health. Sequencing used memory CD8+ T cells sorted from blood. Subset given: CD45RO+ cells pooled with CCR7-negative TemRA cells. The chain has TRBV15 and TRBJ2-7; tentatively, D is TRBD1 (6 bases). CDR3 coding DNA: TGTGCCACCAGCGAGGGGCGGACAGTGAGATACGAGCAGTACTTC. Its translation: CATSEGRTVRYEQYF. Using reference TRBV15 and TRBJ2-7 for the parts outside the CDR3, the full variable domain is DAMVIQNPRYQVTQFGKPVTLSCSQTLNHNVMYWYQQKSSQAPKLLFHYYDKDFNNEADTPDNFQSRRPNTSFCFLDIRSPGLGDTAMYLCATSEGRTVRYEQYFGPGTRLTVT.